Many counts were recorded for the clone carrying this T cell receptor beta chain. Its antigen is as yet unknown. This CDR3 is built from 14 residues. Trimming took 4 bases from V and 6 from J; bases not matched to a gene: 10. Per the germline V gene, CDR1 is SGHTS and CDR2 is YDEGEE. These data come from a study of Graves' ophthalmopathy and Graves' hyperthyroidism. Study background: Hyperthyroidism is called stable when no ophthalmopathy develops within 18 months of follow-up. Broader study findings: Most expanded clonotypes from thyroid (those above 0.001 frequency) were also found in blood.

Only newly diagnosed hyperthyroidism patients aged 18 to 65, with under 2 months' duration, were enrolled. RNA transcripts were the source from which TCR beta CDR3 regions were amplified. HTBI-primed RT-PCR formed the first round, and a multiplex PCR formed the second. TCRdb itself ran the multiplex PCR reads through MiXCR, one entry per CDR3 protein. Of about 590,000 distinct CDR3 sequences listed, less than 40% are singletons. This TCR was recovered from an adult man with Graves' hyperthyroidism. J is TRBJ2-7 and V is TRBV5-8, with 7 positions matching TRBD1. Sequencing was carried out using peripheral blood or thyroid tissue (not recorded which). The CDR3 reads CASSPRDSRGEQYF. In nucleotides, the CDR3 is TGTGCCAGCAGCCCCCGGGACAGTCGTGGCGAGCAGTACTTC.